The entry that follows covers one TCR beta chain sequence. Its specificity is not known. Researchers ran the PCR with 60 Vbeta and 13 Jbeta primers. Assay: immunoSEQ multiplex PCR; the TCRdb copy retains only in-frame clones and omits some. The sample contains about 140,000 clones, 82% of which appear only once. The data originate from a study of cytomegalovirus exposure and HLA in healthy donors. CDR1 is SGHNT, CDR2 YYREEE, per germline (reference sequence). The CDR3 has 13 amino acids. After removal of 7 bases from V and 8 bases from J, the junction contained 7 bases not matched to a gene. Findings and caveats of the study: Previous analysis showed most TCR beta V segments were productive about 87% or about 30% of the time. TCR beta V- and J-gene trimming, according to a later analysis, was linked to a missense DCLRE1C variant. It was reported that TCR beta sequences correctly inferred the HLA-A and HLA-B alleles for most subjects.

The sample was PBMCs. The sequence was collected from a man aged 18-30 years in good health and CMV-seropositive. The chain employs TRBV5-4 and TRBJ2-2; 8 bases align to TRBD1. The CDR3 bases are TGTGCCAGCTTGGGACAGGCAACGGGGGAGCTGTTTTTT. It specifies CASLGQATGELFF.